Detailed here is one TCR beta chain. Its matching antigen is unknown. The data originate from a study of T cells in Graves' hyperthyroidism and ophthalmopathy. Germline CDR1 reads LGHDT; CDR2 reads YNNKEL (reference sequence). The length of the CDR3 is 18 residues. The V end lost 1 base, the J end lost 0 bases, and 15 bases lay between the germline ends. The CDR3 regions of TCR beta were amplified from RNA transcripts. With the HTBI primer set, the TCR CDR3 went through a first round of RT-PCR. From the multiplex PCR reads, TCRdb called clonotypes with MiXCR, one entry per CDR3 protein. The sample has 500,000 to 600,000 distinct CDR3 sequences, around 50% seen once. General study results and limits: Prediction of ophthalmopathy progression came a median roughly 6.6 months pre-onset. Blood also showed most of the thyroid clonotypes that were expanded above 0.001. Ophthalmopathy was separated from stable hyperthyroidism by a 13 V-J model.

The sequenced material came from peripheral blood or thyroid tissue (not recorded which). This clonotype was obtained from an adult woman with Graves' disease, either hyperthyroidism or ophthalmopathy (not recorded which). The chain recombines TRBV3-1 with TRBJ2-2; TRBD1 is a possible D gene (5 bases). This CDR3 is CASSQVIQTDSNTGELFF. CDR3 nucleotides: TGTGCCAGCAGCCAAGTGATCCAGACAGACTCGAACACCGGGGAGCTGTTTTTT.